Listed here are 19 T cell receptor beta chains from one sample, sequenced in a study of blood T cell repertoires in COVID-19. TCRdb's copy holds only in-frame clones and misses some; the assay was immunoSEQ multiplex PCR. The sample lists 65,000 to 90,000 clones; about four fifths were seen once. The specimen sequenced was peripheral blood. The receptors were sampled from a man in his sixties with acute or convalescent COVID-19.

This clone has a single count. The gene calls are TRBV7-3 and TRBJ2-1, with TRBD2 matching 7 bases. The CDR3 sequence is 18 residues long. CDR1 and CDR2 from the germline V gene are SGHTA and FQGTGA. V shed 1 base and J 0 bases; nucleotides not matched to a gene: 9. CDR3 in DNA: TGTGCCAGCAGCTTAATGGCTAGCGGCCCCAGCTCCTACAATGAGCAGTTCTTC. It yields the protein CASSLMASGPSSYNEQFF.

The V gene is TRBV4-1, the J gene TRBJ2-7; 11 bases are a match to TRBD2. The V segment lost 0 bases and the J segment 1 base; nucleotides outside the gene matches: 5. There are 17 residues in the CDR3. Looked up from germline, CDR1 is MGHRA and CDR2 is YSYEKL. The CDR3 DNA follows: TGCGCCAGCAGCCAAGATCCTAGCGGGGGGTCGTCCTACGAGCAGTACTTC. It yields the protein CASSQDPSGGSSYEQYF.

The V gene is TRBV14, the J gene TRBJ2-2; D call uncertain. The CDR3 contains 13 residues. Germline CDR1 SGHDN, CDR2 FVKESK. Trimming stripped 2 bases from V and 5 bases from J, with 6 bases between. CDR3 in DNA: TGTGCCAGCAGCCAAATACAAACCGGGGAGCTGTTTTTT. It translates to CASSQIQTGELFF.

The chain is built from TRBV5-1 and TRBJ2-7; 10 positions match TRBD2. Germline V CDR1 and CDR2: SGHRS, YFSETQ. Trimming cost V 3 bases and J 3 bases; bases outside gene matches: 3. This CDR3 is built from 14 residues. CDR3: CASSSPSGSYEQYF. The CDR3 DNA reads as TGCGCCAGCAGCTCTCCTAGCGGGAGCTACGAGCAGTACTTC.

The genes are TRBV5-6 and TRBJ2-2, with 10 positions matching TRBD1. In germline, CDR1 is SGHDT, CDR2 YYEEEE. This CDR3 comprises 16 residues. The V segment lost 2 bases and the J segment 3 bases; nucleotides outside the gene matches: 4. The CDR3 region is CASSFLDRGDTGELFF. CDR3 DNA: TGTGCCAGCAGCTTTCTGGACAGGGGGGACACCGGGGAGCTGTTTTTT.

This chain links TRBV28 with TRBJ2-3, with TRBD2 identical over 11 bases. Germline lookup yields CDR1 MDHEN and CDR2 SYDVKM. The length of the CDR3 is 15 residues. V gave up 6 bases and J gave up 1 base; unmatched junction bases: 3. The CDR3 sequence is CASSTSGGGTDTQYF. DNA for the CDR3: TGTGCCAGCAGCACTAGCGGGGGAGGCACAGATACGCAGTATTTT.

The chain's CDR3 is CASSTGPGSNQPQHF. The CDR3 DNA follows: TGTGCCAGCAGCACGGGTCCTGGGAGCAATCAGCCCCAGCATTTT. V is TRBV7-2 and J is TRBJ1-5; D is unclear. Germline CDR1 and CDR2: SGHTA and FQGNSA. The CDR3 covers 15 residues. Trimming left V 5 bases short and J 1 base short, with 12 bases between.

V usage is TRBV5-1 and J usage is TRBJ2-3; D is possibly TRBD2 (6 bases). The CDR3 contains 15 residues. Germline V lookup: CDR1 SGHRS, CDR2 YFSETQ. Trimming cost V 1 base and J 3 bases, with 12 bases left between them. CDR3 bases: TGCGCCAGCAGCTTGCAGGAGGGGAGTACAGATACGCAGTATTTT. This gives the protein CASSLQEGSTDTQYF.

J is TRBJ2-7 and V is TRBV5-1; D is possibly TRBD1 (6 bases). Trimming shortened V by 3 bases and J by 5 bases, and 12 bases separated the two germline ends. CDR3 length: 13 residues. Germline lookup yields CDR1 SGHRS and CDR2 YFSETQ. The CDR3 DNA reads TGCGCCAGCAGCTCGGACAGTATGGACGAGCAGTACTTC. Translation gives CASSSDSMDEQYF.

This clone appeared many times. The chain employs TRBV7-9 and TRBJ1-5, with D perhaps matching TRBD1 (6 bases). Trimming took off 4 bases at V and 6 bases at J, with 13 bases between the two ends. This CDR3 region has 14 residues. The germline gives CDR1 SEHNR, CDR2 FQNEAQ (reference sequence). The CDR3 nucleotides are TGTGCCAGCAGCTCCGGGGGGCCCGGTCAGCCCCAGCATTTT. Residues: CASSSGGPGQPQHF.

The chain links TRBV4-3 to TRBJ1-6; D is possibly TRBD1 (6 bases). Germline CDR1 LGHNA, CDR2 YSLEER. The V end lost 8 bases, the J end lost 6 bases, and 14 bases lay between the germline ends. The length of the CDR3 is 14 residues. CDR3 bases: TGCGCCAGCGGGTTGGGACATTCTAATTCACCCCTCCACTTT. This translates into CASGLGHSNSPLHF.

V usage is TRBV11-3 and J usage is TRBJ2-1; tentatively, D is TRBD2 (5 bases). The CDR3 length is 15 residues. V was pared by 2 bases and J by 1 base, with 9 bases between. CDR1 is SGHNT, CDR2 YENEEA, per germline. This CDR3 reads CASSLSRESYNEQFF. The CDR3 coding sequence is TGTGCCAGCAGCTTATCGAGGGAGTCCTACAATGAGCAGTTCTTC.

The V gene is TRBV7-2, the J gene TRBJ2-3; no reliable D call. V was cut by 1 base and J by 3 bases, with 5 bases left in between. The CDR3 has 13 residues. Per the germline V gene, CDR1 is SGHTA and CDR2 is FQGNSA. The CDR3 DNA reads as TGTGCCAGCAGCTTAGGCGAAACAGATACGCAGTATTTT. Amino acids: CASSLGETDTQYF.

The chain employs TRBV7-3 and TRBJ2-3; the match to TRBD2 covers 7 bases. In germline, CDR1 is SGHTA, CDR2 FQGTGA. J lost 4 bases, V lost 4 bases, and 8 bases had no gene match. The CDR3 contains 15 residues. CDR3 sequence: CASSYTGTMADTQYF. The CDR3 DNA reads as TGTGCCAGCAGCTACACCGGGACTATGGCAGATACGCAGTATTTT. Looking up the rest from reference TRBV7-3 and TRBJ2-3 gives the full variable domain: GAGVSQTPSNKVTEKGKYVELRCDPISGHTALYWYRQSLGQGPEFLIYFQGTGAADDSGLPNDRFFAVRPEGSVSTLKIQRTERGDSAVYLCASSYTGTMADTQYFGPGTRLTVL.

The CDR3 nucleotides read TGTGCCAGTAGTATGCTGACCGGGGGCACTGAAGCTTTCTTT. Protein sequence: CASSMLTGGTEAFF. The chain links TRBV19 to TRBJ1-1; D is perhaps TRBD1 (5 bases). The germline V gene has CDR1 LNHDA and CDR2 SQIVND (reference sequence). Trimming left V 3 bases short and J 4 bases short, with 12 bases between. The CDR3 runs to 14 residues. Supplemented by reference TRBV19 and TRBJ1-1, the full variable domain reads DGGITQSPKYLFRKEGQNVTLSCEQNLNHDAMYWYRQDPGQGLRLIYYSQIVNDFQKGDIAEGYSVSREKKESFPLTVTSAQKNPTAFYLCASSMLTGGTEAFFGQGTRLTVV.

The rearrangement links TRBV6-5 to TRBJ2-7, with 9 bases aligning to TRBD2. Germline CDR1 and CDR2: MNHEY and SVGAGI. Trimming removed 0 bases from V and 3 bases from J; junction bases left unmatched: 3. CDR3 size: 15 residues. The CDR3 loop is CASSYSVSGSYEQYF. The CDR3 nucleotides read TGTGCCAGCAGTTACTCGGTTAGCGGGAGCTACGAGCAGTACTTC.

The V call is TRBV19, the J call TRBJ2-1; 10 positions agree with TRBD2. The CDR3 runs 18 residues. In germline, CDR1 is LNHDA, CDR2 SQIVND (reference sequence). Trimming removed 0 bases from V and 4 bases from J; junction bases left unmatched: 9. The CDR3: CASSIDVSGGAFYNEQFF. The CDR3 DNA sequence: TGTGCCAGTAGTATAGATGTGAGCGGGGGGGCGTTTTACAATGAGCAGTTCTTC.

The chain combines TRBV7-9 with TRBJ1-6; 8 positions match TRBD1. J was trimmed by 7 bases and V by 5 bases; bases with no gene match: 7. Germline assignment: CDR1 SEHNR and CDR2 FQNEAQ (reference sequence). There are 15 residues in the CDR3. CDR3 in amino acids: CASSPQQGGNSPLHF. In nucleotides, the CDR3 is TGTGCCAGCAGCCCGCAACAGGGGGGAAATTCACCCCTCCACTTT.

The rearrangement links TRBV5-1 to TRBJ2-7, with 7 bases identical to TRBD1. With 2 bases clipped from V and 7 bases from J, the junction kept 9 bases outside the gene matches. Germline lookup yields CDR1 SGHRS and CDR2 YFSETQ. This CDR3 region has 14 residues. The CDR3 bases are TGCGCCAGCAGCTTTCCGGGACAGTACGTAGAGCAGTACTTC. Its protein product is CASSFPGQYVEQYF.